One and the same sample provided the 10 T cell receptor beta chains below, sequenced in a study of T-cell memory formation after mild COVID-19. TCRdb re-called the 5' RACE reads with MiXCR, one entry per CDR3 protein. Of roughly 500,000 distinct CDR3 sequences listed, just over 20% are singletons. The source material was PBMCs or a T cell subset sorted from them (not recorded which). The receptors stem from an adult woman who had mild COVID-19 (a few samples of this study predate the infection). Cell type and time point are not known.

J is TRBJ2-7 and V is TRBV27, with D hard to call. Germline lookup yields CDR1 MNHEY and CDR2 SMNVEV (reference sequence). Trimming pared 5 bases from V and 1 base from J, leaving 18 bases between. CDR3 length equals 16 residues. The CDR3 protein is CASSPSLETLSYEQYF. In nucleotides, the CDR3 is TGTGCCAGCAGTCCCTCCCTGGAGACACTGTCCTACGAGCAGTACTTC.

This clonotype was counted a few times. The chain uses TRBV19 and TRBJ2-3, with 15 positions matching TRBD2. The CDR3 is made up of 18 amino acids. The germline gives CDR1 LNHDA, CDR2 SQIVND (reference sequence). Trimming cost V 5 bases and J 0 bases; bases outside gene matches: 6. This CDR3 is CASSLPGLAGGSTDTQYF. In DNA form, the CDR3 reads TGTGCCAGTAGTTTGCCGGGACTAGCGGGAGGCAGCACAGATACGCAGTATTTT.

This clonotype was observed a few times. CDR3 residues: CATSDRGADTQYF. In DNA form, the CDR3 reads TGTGCCACCAGTGACCGCGGGGCCGATACGCAGTATTTT. The rearrangement joins TRBV24-1 to TRBJ2-3, with D maybe TRBD2 (6 bases). The CDR3 loop spans 13 amino acids. Trimming stripped 4 bases from V and 6 bases from J, with 10 bases between. Germline CDR1 is KGHDR and CDR2 is SFDVKD.

The genes are TRBV19 and TRBJ1-2, with 10 nucleotides matching TRBD1. V lost 4 bases, J lost 4 bases, and 6 bases stayed unmatched. Germline assignment: CDR1 LNHDA and CDR2 SQIVND (reference sequence). There are 15 residues in the CDR3. CDR3 residues: CASSTGTGVGYGYTF. The CDR3 DNA sequence: TGTGCCAGTAGTACCGGGACAGGGGTTGGCTATGGCTACACCTTC. The full variable domain, in which reference TRBV19 and TRBJ1-2 provide the parts outside the CDR3, is DGGITQSPKYLFRKEGQNVTLSCEQNLNHDAMYWYRQDPGQGLRLIYYSQIVNDFQKGDIAEGYSVSREKKESFPLTVTSAQKNPTAFYLCASSTGTGVGYGYTFGSGTRLTVV.

This clonotype was seen at least ten times. The chain joins TRBV5-1 to TRBJ2-2; D ambiguous. The germline V and J ends were trimmed by 3 bases and 7 bases, with 25 bases remaining between them. This CDR3 region has 18 residues. The germline V gene encodes CDR1 SGHRS and CDR2 YFSETQ. CDR3 sequence reads: CASSSTSSLVIRGGELFF. In DNA, the CDR3 is TGCGCCAGCAGCTCGACCAGCAGCTTGGTCATACGTGGCGGGGAGCTGTTTTTT. The full variable domain, completed using reference TRBV5-1 and TRBJ2-2, is KAGVTQTPRYLIKTRGQQVTLSCSPISGHRSVSWYQQTPGQGLQFLFEYFSETQRNKGNFPGRFSGRQFSNSRSEMNVSTLELGDSALYLCASSSTSSLVIRGGELFFGEGSRLTVL.

This clonotype was observed once. V usage is TRBV24-1 and J usage is TRBJ1-1; tentative D call: TRBD1 (5 bases). Deletions cut 5 bases from V and 6 bases from J, with 18 bases between. Germline loops: CDR1 KGHDR, CDR2 SFDVKD. This CDR3 is built from 15 residues. The CDR3 protein is CATSAGLGAISEAFF. For the CDR3, the DNA is TGTGCCACCAGTGCCGGGCTCGGGGCGATCTCTGAAGCTTTCTTT.

This chain connects TRBV20-1 to TRBJ1-5, with D hard to call. Germline assignment: CDR1 DFQATT and CDR2 SNEGSKA (reference sequence). The CDR3 extends over 12 amino acids. The V end lost 7 bases, the J end lost 4 bases, and 11 bases lay between the germline ends. The CDR3 nucleotides read TGCAGTGTGGACCGACAAAATCAGCCCCAGCATTTT. This gives the protein CSVDRQNQPQHF.

This rearrangement joins TRBV6-5 to TRBJ2-3; 12 bases agree with TRBD2. J was trimmed by 5 bases and V by 3 bases; bases with no gene match: 12. Germline V gene data show CDR1 as MNHEY and CDR2 as SVGAGI. The length of the CDR3 is 18 residues. CDR3 DNA sequence: TGTGCCAGCAGTTATCGCCTAAGACTAGCGGGAGAAGTAGATACGCAGTATTTT. This sequence encodes CASSYRLRLAGEVDTQYF.

The chain links TRBV7-6 to TRBJ2-1; 7 nucleotides match TRBD1. Trimming removed 5 bases from V and 0 bases from J; junction bases left unmatched: 4. The CDR3 extends over 15 amino acids. Germline V gene lookup returns CDR1 SGHVS and CDR2 FNYEAQ. The chain's CDR3 is CASSTRQGSYNEQFF. The CDR3 bases are TGTGCCAGCAGCACGCGACAGGGCTCCTACAATGAGCAGTTCTTC.

This clonotype has more than one count but fewer than ten. The chain links TRBV30 to TRBJ1-1; a possible D gene is TRBD1 (6 bases). The CDR3 consists of 13 residues. V was pared by 3 bases and J by 1 base, with 9 bases between. Germline lookup yields CDR1 GTSNPN and CDR2 SVGIG (reference sequence). CDR3 DNA: TGTGCCTGGAGACAGGGCCCGAACACTGAAGCTTTCTTT. Amino acids: CAWRQGPNTEAFF.